This entry lists 14 T cell receptor beta chains sequenced from one sample in a study of neurological immune-mediated disorders. TCRdb re-called the 5' RACE reads through MiXCR, storing one row per CDR3 protein. The sample consists of about 92,000 distinct CDR3 sequences, under 4.5% of them appearing once. Sample: PBMCs. Receptor source: a woman between 45 and 60 years old with multiple sclerosis.

Many counts were recorded for this clonotype. V and J are TRBV6-6 and TRBJ1-3, with D uncertain. Trimming removed 2 bases from V and 0 bases from J, with 11 bases in between. Per the germline V gene, CDR1 is MNHNY and CDR2 is SVGAGI (reference sequence). The CDR3 is 16 amino acids. This CDR3 is CASSYLDTSSGNTIYF. CDR3 nucleotide sequence: TGTGCCAGCAGTTACCTAGACACTAGCTCTGGAAACACCATATATTTT.

This clonotype appeared many times. The chain is built from TRBV9 and TRBJ2-6; 7 positions match TRBD2. Germline V gives CDR1 SGDLS, CDR2 YYNGEE. J lost 9 bases, V lost 4 bases, and 10 bases had no gene match. This CDR3 has 15 residues. This CDR3 reads CASSPAVRGSNVLTF. The DNA of the CDR3 is TGTGCCAGCAGCCCCGCAGTGCGGGGGAGCAACGTCCTGACTTTC. The full variable domain, completed using reference TRBV9 and TRBJ2-6, is DSGVTQTPKHLITATGQRVTLRCSPRSGDLSVYWYQQSLDQGLQFLIQYYNGEERAKGNILERFSAQQFPDLHSELNLSSLELGDSALYFCASSPAVRGSNVLTFGAGSRLTVL.

This clonotype was counted many times. The chain joins TRBV9 to TRBJ1-2, with 9 positions matching TRBD1. This CDR3 contains 16 residues. Germline values: CDR1 SGDLS, CDR2 YYNGEE. Germline trimming cut 3 bases from V and 4 bases from J; bases unmatched to any gene: 10. This chain's CDR3 is CASSALDGTGSYGYTF. The CDR3 coding sequence is TGTGCCAGCAGCGCCCTTGATGGGACAGGGAGCTATGGCTACACCTTC.

At least ten counts were recorded for this clonotype. The chain combines TRBV5-6 with TRBJ2-1, with TRBD2 identical over 7 bases. Germline values: CDR1 SGHDT, CDR2 YYEEEE. The CDR3 covers 17 residues. After removal of 3 bases from V and 0 bases from J, the junction contained 9 bases not matched to a gene. DNA for the CDR3: TGTGCCAGCAGCTCGATAGCTTGGGGGGGCTCCTACAATGAGCAGTTCTTC. It encodes CASSSIAWGGSYNEQFF.

This clonotype was observed at least ten times. This chain links TRBV4-2 with TRBJ1-4; 10 bases match TRBD1. The CDR3 sequence is 16 residues long. Germline CDR1 LGHNA, CDR2 YNFKEQ. V trimming: 0 bases; J trimming: 4 bases; junction bases outside the gene matches: 2. CDR3 amino acids: CASSQDGTGDNEKLFF. The CDR3 DNA reads TGTGCCAGCAGCCAAGACGGGACAGGGGATAATGAAAAACTGTTTTTT.

Ten or more counts support this clonotype. The J gene is TRBJ1-2, the V gene TRBV20-1, with D unclear. CDR1 is DFQATT and CDR2 is SNEGSKA in the germline V gene (reference sequence). V dropped 5 bases and J dropped 0 bases, with 10 bases sitting between them. CDR3 length: 13 residues. The CDR3 protein is CSAYGSSNYGYTF. As DNA, the CDR3 is TGCAGTGCTTACGGCTCCTCTAACTATGGCTACACCTTC.

This clonotype has at least ten counts. DNA for the CDR3: TGCGCCAGCAGCTTGCAGGGGGCAGGCCAAGAGACCCAGTACTTC. This codes for CASSLQGAGQETQYF. The V call is TRBV5-1, the J call TRBJ2-5; TRBD1 matches 8 bases. V shed 1 base and J 1 base; nucleotides not matched to a gene: 3. The CDR3 has 15 amino acids. Germline CDR1 reads SGHRS; CDR2 reads YFSETQ.

This clonotype was observed at least ten times. The chain combines TRBV10-2 with TRBJ2-2, with 7 bases aligning to TRBD1. The germline CDR1 and CDR2 sequences are WSHSY and SAAADI. This CDR3 has 15 amino acids. The V and J ends lost 2 bases and 3 bases, in that order; junction bases with no gene match: 3. The CDR3 protein is CASSERQGHTGELFF. In DNA form, the CDR3 reads TGCGCCAGCAGTGAGAGACAGGGCCACACCGGGGAGCTGTTTTTT.

There are many counts of this clonotype. This chain uses TRBV4-3 with TRBJ2-7; possibly TRBD2 for D (6 bases). V was cut by 5 bases and J by 6 bases, with 14 bases left in between. This CDR3 is built from 13 residues. From germline, CDR1 is LGHNA and CDR2 YSLEER. This chain's CDR3 is CASSVTTGVEQYF. CDR3 in DNA: TGCGCCAGCAGCGTCACCACGGGGGTCGAGCAGTACTTC.

This clonotype was detected many times. The chain uses TRBV7-9 and TRBJ1-2, with 10 bases identical to TRBD1. The CDR3 sequence is 18 residues long. CDR1 SEHNR and CDR2 FQNEAQ come from the germline V gene (reference sequence). J lost 2 bases, V lost 4 bases, and 13 bases had no gene match. CDR3 loop: CASSSDRGRESRNYGYTF. The CDR3, as DNA: TGTGCCAGCAGCTCAGACAGGGGGCGCGAGTCCCGCAACTATGGCTACACCTTC.

In its sample, this clonotype was seen many times. The V and J genes are TRBV10-3 and TRBJ1-6; D is perhaps TRBD1 (5 bases). CDR1 is ENHRY, CDR2 SYGVKD, per germline. V lost 6 bases to trimming and J lost 10 bases, with 13 bases between them. CDR3 length: 13 residues. CDR3 sequence reads: CAIRGLLGSPLHF. The CDR3 coding sequence is TGTGCCATCAGGGGGCTCTTGGGATCACCCCTCCACTTT.

This clonotype was observed many times. The CDR3 here is CASRRGKGAEAFF. CDR3 in DNA: TGTGCCAGCAGAAGGGGTAAGGGGGCTGAAGCTTTCTTT. The J gene is TRBJ1-1, the V gene TRBV6-5, with D possibly being TRBD1 (6 bases). Germline V gene lookup returns CDR1 MNHEY and CDR2 SVGAGI. Trimming removed 6 bases from V and 6 bases from J, with 14 bases in between. This CDR3 contains 13 residues.

In its sample, this clonotype was seen many times. The chain joins TRBV27 to TRBJ2-2; D is tentatively TRBD1 or TRBD2 (6 bases each). The CDR3 contains 17 residues. CDR1 MNHEY and CDR2 SMNVEV come from the germline V gene (reference sequence). V was trimmed by 6 bases and J by 5 bases, leaving 22 bases between them. CDR3: CASRKGGSAGNTGELFF. CDR3 nucleotides: TGTGCCAGCAGAAAGGGGGGCAGCGCAGGGAATACCGGGGAGCTGTTTTTT.

This clonotype was detected ten times or more. J is TRBJ2-1 and V is TRBV12-3 or TRBV12-4; 11 nucleotides agree with TRBD2. This CDR3 comprises 15 residues. The V segment lost 3 bases and the J segment 8 bases; nucleotides outside the gene matches: 6. In DNA form, the CDR3 reads TGTGCCAGCAGTTTCACTAGCGGGGGTTCGGATGAGCAGTTCTTC. The encoded protein is CASSFTSGGSDEQFF.